This T cell receptor beta chain derives from a study of CD8 T cells in ankylosing spondylitis. This clonotype came up many times. One entry per CDR3 protein results from TCRdb running MiXCR on the 5' RACE reads. The profile shows roughly 180,000 distinct CDR3 sequences, approximately 9% of them singletons. This CDR3 has 16 residues. The germline V gene has CDR1 MNHEY and CDR2 SMNVEV (reference sequence). V lost 4 bases, J lost 7 bases, and 13 bases stayed unmatched. The chain couples TRBV27 to TRBJ2-1, with 7 bases aligning to TRBD2. The sequenced sample consisted of blood, either unsorted or a sorted T cell fraction (not recorded which). This clonotype was sampled from a female donor with ankylosing spondylitis or in good health (not recorded which). In DNA, the CDR3 is TGTGCCAGCAGTTACCCGGCTAGCGGCGCCTTTAATGAGCAGTTCTTC. Amino acid sequence: CASSYPASGAFNEQFF.